The source of this T cell receptor beta chain is a study of molecular identifiers for immune sequencing clone quantification. As for the study in general: RNA, taken in replicates from approximately 20,000 or 100,000 naive CD8 cells, was split five ways, with four sequenced.

Methods described previously were used for bulk TCR libraries, and listed TCR primers were applied. One entry per CDR3 protein, called by TCRdb with MiXCR from the PCR reads. The sample includes over 300,000 distinct CDR3 sequences, roughly 24% of them seen just once. Findings and caveats of the study: Clones that had above 20 RNA copies took up over 97% of effector molecules but under 1% in naive cells.

As regards this clonotype: Its antigen is currently unknown.

The CDR3 runs to 15 residues. V was trimmed by 4 bases and J by 3 bases, leaving 13 bases between them. Germline CDR1 reads LGHNA; CDR2 reads YSLEER. The chain is built from TRBV4-3 and TRBJ2-1; D is undetermined. Material for sequencing was naive CD8+ T cells from blood, with Jurkat cell RNA spiked in. Described subset: FACS-sorted CD8+CD4-CCR7+CD45RA+ naive T cells. The receptor comes from a human donor in good health. Some libraries in this study had Jurkat cell RNA spiked in. Here the CDR3 reads CASSPKTLLYNEQFF. DNA of the CDR3: TGCGCCAGCAGCCCCAAGACCCTGCTCTACAATGAGCAGTTCTTC.